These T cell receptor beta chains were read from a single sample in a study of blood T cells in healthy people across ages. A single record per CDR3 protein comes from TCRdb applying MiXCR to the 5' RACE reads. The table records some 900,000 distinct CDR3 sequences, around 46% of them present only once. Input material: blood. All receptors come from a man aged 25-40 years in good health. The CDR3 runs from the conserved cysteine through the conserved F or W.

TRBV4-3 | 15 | CASSQDVGASDTQYF
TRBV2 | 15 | CASSEVGGPQETQYF
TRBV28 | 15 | CASRLRTSDSHEQFF
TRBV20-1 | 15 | CSAMAAGQSQETQYF
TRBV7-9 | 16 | CASSFTGTQGGETQYF
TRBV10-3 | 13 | CAISGTNYNEQFF
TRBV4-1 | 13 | CASSLSEPDTQYF
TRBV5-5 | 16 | CASSLNEGARTGELFF
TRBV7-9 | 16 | CASSLLKGTYNSPLHF
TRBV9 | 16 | CASSVSTSGDTDTQYF
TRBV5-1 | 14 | CASSEAGTSENQYF
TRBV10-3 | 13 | CAIRDDRNEKLFF
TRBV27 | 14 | CASRRQGANTEAFF